This T cell receptor beta chain emerged from a study of cytomegalovirus exposure and HLA in healthy donors. As for the study in general: The Caucasian-associated ancestry cluster held 65% to 90% of more than 350 genotyped donors. Study findings and constraints: Most TCR sequences proved rare, with some public TCRs found in many donors. For presence/absence analyses, sequencing depth was assumed to be roughly uniform across donors. The CMV antigen specificity of three CMV-associated chains was confirmed through in vitro analysis.

Points on this clone: Its antigen is unidentified.

PCR involved 60 Vbeta and 13 Jbeta primers. Using immunoSEQ multiplex PCR, the repertoire was profiled, and TCRdb retains in-frame clones only, with some absent. The sample yields tens of thousands of clones, 80% to 90% seen once. The CDR3 runs to 16 residues. Germline V lookup: CDR1 SGHTA, CDR2 FQGNSA. V trimming: 0 bases; J trimming: 5 bases; junction bases outside the gene matches: 6. This chain connects TRBV7-2 to TRBJ2-3, with 9 positions matching TRBD2. Material: PBMCs. This TCR was sampled from a woman in her 30s in good health and CMV-seronegative. The CDR3 DNA follows: TGTGCCAGCAGCTTAGCGCGGGGGGGGCAGGGAGATACGCAGTATTTT. Translation: CASSLARGGQGDTQYF.